Listed here are 10 T cell receptor beta chains from one sample, sequenced in a study of CD8+ T cells in alopecia areata. Isolated RNA was reverse transcribed into cDNA used as the sequencing template. Produced via immunoSEQ multiplex PCR; TCRdb's table is partial and in-frame only. The sample holds 180,000 or so clones, 40% to 65% seen once. As to treatment: oral pan-JAK inhibitor, 5-10 mg twice daily. The specimen comprised CD8+ T cells sorted from blood, sampled at approximately week 52, from a patient treated with tofacitinib. The source is a human donor with alopecia areata.

The chain employs TRBV27 and TRBJ2-5; D is unresolved. The DNA end is a closer match to TRBJ2-7, so the J assignment may be wrong. The CDR3 spans 13 residues. Germline assignment: CDR1 MNHEY and CDR2 SMNVEV (reference sequence). Here the CDR3 reads CASSLSASYEQYF. CDR3 bases: TGTGCCAGCAGTTTATCGGCCAGCTACGAGCAGTACTTC.

The chain couples TRBV7-2 to TRBJ2-7; the D gene is possibly TRBD1 (5 bases). The V and J ends lost 6 bases and 3 bases respectively, with 15 bases between them. This CDR3 has 14 residues. The germline gives CDR1 SGHTA, CDR2 FQGNSA. The CDR3 region has the DNA TGTGCCAGCAGTCCTGGGGCCGCTTTCTACGAGCAGTACTTC. Translation: CASSPGAAFYEQYF.

This clone was seen more than once but under ten times. In DNA form, the CDR3 reads TGTGCCAGCAGTTTCGGACAGGCCCGACTAGGCGAAAAACTGTTTTTT. Amino acid sequence: CASSFGQARLGEKLFF. The V gene is TRBV28, the J gene TRBJ1-4; the match to TRBD1 covers 7 bases. V trimming: 3 bases; J trimming: 8 bases; junction bases outside the gene matches: 12. Germline CDR1 MDHEN, CDR2 SYDVKM. The CDR3 loop spans 16 amino acids.

This chain joins TRBV25-1 and TRBJ1-2; 7 bases line up with TRBD1. V lost 1 base to trimming and J lost 7 bases; unmatched junction nucleotides: 3. The CDR3 length is 13 residues. Germline loops: CDR1 MGHDK, CDR2 SYGVNS. CDR3 sequence (DNA): TGTGCCAGCAGTGAATTGGCAGGGGGTGGCTACACCTTC. This codes for CASSELAGGGYTF.

This clone was observed a single time. The DNA of the CDR3 is TGCGCCAGCAGCCAATTGATAGCGGGGGAGAACGGGGAGCTGTTTTTT. It is translated as CASSQLIAGENGELFF. The V gene is TRBV4-3, the J gene TRBJ2-2; 9 nucleotides line up with TRBD2. Germline V lookup: CDR1 LGHNA, CDR2 YSLEER. The CDR3 sequence is 16 residues long. Trimming took 2 bases from V and 7 from J; bases not matched to a gene: 8.

This sequence joins TRBV30 and TRBJ2-5, with D perhaps matching TRBD1 (6 bases). Trimming took 4 bases from V and 5 from J, leaving 20 bases between them. This CDR3 spans 15 amino acids. CDR1 is GTSNPN and CDR2 is SVGIG in the germline V gene (reference sequence). The CDR3 nucleotides read TGTGCCTGGAAGCTTAAGGGGGAAGTTCGGGAGACCCAGTACTTC. The encoded protein is CAWKLKGEVRETQYF.

This clone turned up a few times. This rearrangement joins TRBV18 to TRBJ2-1; D is undetermined. V was trimmed by 3 bases and J by 4 bases, leaving 7 bases between them. CDR3 length: 13 amino acids. The germline gives CDR1 KGHSH, CDR2 LQKENI. CDR3 loop: CASSPIGYNEQFF. CDR3 bases: TGTGCCAGCTCACCGATAGGGTACAATGAGCAGTTCTTC.

In DNA form, the CDR3 reads TGTGCCAGCTCACTCACCACTGAAGCTTTCTTT. Its protein product is CASSLTTEAFF. This sequence joins TRBV18 and TRBJ1-1; no clear D gene. Trimming left V 4 bases short and J 4 bases short, with 4 bases between. Germline V CDR1 and CDR2: KGHSH, LQKENI. The CDR3 runs to 11 residues.

This clone was found once. The identical CDR3 is also encoded by other nucleotide sequences in the sample. This chain connects TRBV27 to TRBJ1-5, with D possibly being TRBD1 (6 bases). CDR3 length: 14 amino acids. From germline, CDR1 is MNHEY and CDR2 SMNVEV (reference sequence). Trimming left V 6 bases short and J 1 base short, with 10 bases between. The CDR3 DNA reads TGTGCCAGCAGACATACAGGGAGCAATCAGCCCCAGCATTTT. Protein product: CASRHTGSNQPQHF.

This rearrangement joins TRBV7-2 to TRBJ2-5; 12 bases line up with TRBD2. The CDR3 covers 17 residues. CDR1 and CDR2 (germline): SGHTA, FQGNSA. The trim removed 5 bases at V and 5 bases at J, leaving 12 bases unmatched. CDR3 residues: CASSVDLAGGRRETQYF. The CDR3 bases are TGTGCCAGCAGCGTAGATCTAGCGGGGGGGCGTCGGGAGACCCAGTACTTC.